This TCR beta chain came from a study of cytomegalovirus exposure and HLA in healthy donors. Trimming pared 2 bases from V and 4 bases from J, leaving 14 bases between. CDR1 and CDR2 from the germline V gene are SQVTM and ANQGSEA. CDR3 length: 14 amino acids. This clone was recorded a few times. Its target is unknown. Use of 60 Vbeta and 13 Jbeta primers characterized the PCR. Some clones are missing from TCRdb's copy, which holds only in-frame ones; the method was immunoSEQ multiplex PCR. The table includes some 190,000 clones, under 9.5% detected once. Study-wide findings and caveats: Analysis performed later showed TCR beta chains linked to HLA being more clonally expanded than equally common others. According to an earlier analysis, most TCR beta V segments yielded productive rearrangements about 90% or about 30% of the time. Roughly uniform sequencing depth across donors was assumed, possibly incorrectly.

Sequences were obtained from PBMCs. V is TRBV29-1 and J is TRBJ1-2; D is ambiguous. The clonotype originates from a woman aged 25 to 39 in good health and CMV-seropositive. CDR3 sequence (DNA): TGCAGCGTTGAACCTGAGGTGGTAGCCTATGGCTACACCTTC. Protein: CSVEPEVVAYGYTF.